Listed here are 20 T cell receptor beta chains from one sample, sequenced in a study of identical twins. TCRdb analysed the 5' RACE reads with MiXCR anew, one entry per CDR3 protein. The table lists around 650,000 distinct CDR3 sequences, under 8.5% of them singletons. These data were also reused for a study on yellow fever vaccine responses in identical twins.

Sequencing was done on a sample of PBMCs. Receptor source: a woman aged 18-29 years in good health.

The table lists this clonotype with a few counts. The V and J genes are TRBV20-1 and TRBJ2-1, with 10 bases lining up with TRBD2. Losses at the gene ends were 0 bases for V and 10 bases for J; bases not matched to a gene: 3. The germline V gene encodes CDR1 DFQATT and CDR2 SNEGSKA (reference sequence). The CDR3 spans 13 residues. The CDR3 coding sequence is TGCAGTGCTAGAGATTCGACTAGCGGGGAGCAGTTCTTC. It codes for CSARDSTSGEQFF.

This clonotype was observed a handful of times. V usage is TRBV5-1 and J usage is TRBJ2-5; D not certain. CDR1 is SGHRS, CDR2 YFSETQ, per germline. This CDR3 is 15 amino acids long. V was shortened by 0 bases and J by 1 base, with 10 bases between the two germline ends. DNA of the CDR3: TGCGCCAGCAGCTTGGAGCTGCGTCCCCAAGAGACCCAGTACTTC. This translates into CASSLELRPQETQYF.

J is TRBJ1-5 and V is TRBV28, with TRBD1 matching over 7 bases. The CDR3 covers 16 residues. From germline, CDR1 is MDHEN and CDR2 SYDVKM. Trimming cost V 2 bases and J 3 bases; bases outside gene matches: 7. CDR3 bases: TGTGCCAGCAGTTTAATAACAGGGGCTGACAATCAGCCCCAGCATTTT. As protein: CASSLITGADNQPQHF.

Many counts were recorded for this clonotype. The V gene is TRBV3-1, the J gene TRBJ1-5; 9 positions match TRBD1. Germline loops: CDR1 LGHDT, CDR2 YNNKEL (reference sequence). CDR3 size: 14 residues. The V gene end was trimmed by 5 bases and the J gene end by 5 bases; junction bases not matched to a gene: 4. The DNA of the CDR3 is TGTGCCAGCAGCGGGGGACAGGGTTATCAGCCCCAGCATTTT. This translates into CASSGGQGYQPQHF. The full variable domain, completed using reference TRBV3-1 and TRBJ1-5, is DTAVSQTPKYLVTQMGNDKSIKCEQNLGHDTMYWYKQDSKKFLKIMFSYNNKELIINETVPNRFSPKSPDKAHLNLHINSLELGDSAVYFCASSGGQGYQPQHFGDGTRLSIL.

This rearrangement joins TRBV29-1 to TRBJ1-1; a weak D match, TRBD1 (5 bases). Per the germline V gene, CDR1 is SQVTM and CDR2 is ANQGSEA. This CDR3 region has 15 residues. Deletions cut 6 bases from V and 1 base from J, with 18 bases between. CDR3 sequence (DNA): TGCAGCGTGACCGCCTCTACAGGACCGAACACTGAAGCTTTCTTT. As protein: CSVTASTGPNTEAFF.

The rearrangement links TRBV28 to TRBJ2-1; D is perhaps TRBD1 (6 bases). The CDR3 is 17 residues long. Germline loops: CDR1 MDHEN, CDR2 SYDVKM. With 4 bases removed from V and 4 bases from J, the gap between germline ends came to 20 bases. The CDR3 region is CASSSVRGGLTYNEQFF. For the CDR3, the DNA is TGTGCCAGCAGTTCTGTTCGTGGGGGCTTGACGTACAATGAGCAGTTCTTC.

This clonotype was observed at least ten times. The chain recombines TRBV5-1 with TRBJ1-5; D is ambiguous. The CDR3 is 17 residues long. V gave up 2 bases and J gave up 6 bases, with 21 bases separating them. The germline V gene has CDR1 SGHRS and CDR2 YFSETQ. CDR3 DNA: TGCGCCAGCAGCTTTATGGTGATGAATTCTAACCTTCAGCCCCAGCATTTT. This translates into CASSFMVMNSNLQPQHF.

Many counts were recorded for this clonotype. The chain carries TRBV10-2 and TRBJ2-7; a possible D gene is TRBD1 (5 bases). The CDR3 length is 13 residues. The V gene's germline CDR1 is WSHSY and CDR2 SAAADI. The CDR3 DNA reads TGCGCAACAGGTCCCCCGGAACCTTACGAGCAGTACGTC. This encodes CATGPPEPYEQYV.

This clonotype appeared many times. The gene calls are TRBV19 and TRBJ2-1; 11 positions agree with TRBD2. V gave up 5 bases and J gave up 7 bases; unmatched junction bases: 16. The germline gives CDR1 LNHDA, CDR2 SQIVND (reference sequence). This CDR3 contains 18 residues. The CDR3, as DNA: TGTGCCAGTAGTGTATTTGAGCGGACTAGCGGGTCTGGGAATGAGCAGTTCTTC. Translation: CASSVFERTSGSGNEQFF.

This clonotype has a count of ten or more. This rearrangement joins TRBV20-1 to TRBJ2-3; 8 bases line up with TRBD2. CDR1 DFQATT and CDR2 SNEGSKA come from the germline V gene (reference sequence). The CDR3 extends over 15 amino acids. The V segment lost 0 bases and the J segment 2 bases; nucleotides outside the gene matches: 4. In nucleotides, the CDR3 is TGCAGTGCTAGAGATAGGCGGGGGGCCACAGATACGCAGTATTTT. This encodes CSARDRRGATDTQYF.

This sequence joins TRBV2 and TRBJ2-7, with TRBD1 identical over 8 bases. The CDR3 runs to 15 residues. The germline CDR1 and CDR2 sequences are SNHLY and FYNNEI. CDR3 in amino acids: CATRGRGRPGGEQYF. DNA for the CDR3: TGTGCTACCCGGGGCAGGGGGCGCCCCGGTGGCGAGCAGTACTTC.

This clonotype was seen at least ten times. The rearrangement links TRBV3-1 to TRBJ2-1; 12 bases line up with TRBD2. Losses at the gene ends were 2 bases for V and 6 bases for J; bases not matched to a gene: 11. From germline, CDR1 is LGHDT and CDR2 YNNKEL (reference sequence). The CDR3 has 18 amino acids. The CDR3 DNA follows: TGTGCCAGCAGCCAATCACCCGGGGGACTAGCGGGCCTCAATGAGCAGTTCTTC. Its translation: CASSQSPGGLAGLNEQFF.

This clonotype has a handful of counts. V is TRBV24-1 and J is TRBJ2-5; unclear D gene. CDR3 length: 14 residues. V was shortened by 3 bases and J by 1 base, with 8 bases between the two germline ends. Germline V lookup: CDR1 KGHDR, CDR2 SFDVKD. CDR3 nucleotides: TGTGCCACCAGTGATAGAGCGAGCCAAGAGACCCAGTACTTC. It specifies CATSDRASQETQYF.

The CDR3 sequence is CASSPSTGTYYEQYF. CDR3 in DNA: TGCGCCAGCAGCCCGTCGACAGGGACCTACTACGAGCAGTACTTC. The V call is TRBV5-1, the J call TRBJ2-7; 7 bases match TRBD1. Germline trimming cut 4 bases from V and 3 bases from J; bases unmatched to any gene: 10. This CDR3 contains 15 residues. Germline CDR1 reads SGHRS; CDR2 reads YFSETQ.

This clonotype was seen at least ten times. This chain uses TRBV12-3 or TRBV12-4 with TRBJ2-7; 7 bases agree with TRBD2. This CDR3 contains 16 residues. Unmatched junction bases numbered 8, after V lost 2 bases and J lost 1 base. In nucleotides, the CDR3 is TGTGCCAGCAGTTTAAAATGGCGAGCGGGGTCCTACGAGCAGTACTTC. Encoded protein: CASSLKWRAGSYEQYF.

This chain's CDR3 is CASSLVGTAVSGANVLTF. CDR3 nucleotides: TGTGCCAGCAGCTTAGTTGGCACAGCTGTGTCTGGGGCCAACGTCCTGACTTTC. V gene TRBV7-6 combines with J gene TRBJ2-6, with unresolved D. CDR1 and CDR2 (germline): SGHVS, FNYEAQ. Trimming pared 1 base from V and 1 base from J, leaving 14 bases between. The CDR3 is made up of 18 amino acids.

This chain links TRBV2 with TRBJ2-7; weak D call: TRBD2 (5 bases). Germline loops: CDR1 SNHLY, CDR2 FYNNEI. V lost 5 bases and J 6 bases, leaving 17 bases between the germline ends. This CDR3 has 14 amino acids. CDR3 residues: CASSPRETLPEQYF. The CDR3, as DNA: TGTGCCAGCAGTCCGAGGGAGACTCTACCCGAGCAGTACTTC.

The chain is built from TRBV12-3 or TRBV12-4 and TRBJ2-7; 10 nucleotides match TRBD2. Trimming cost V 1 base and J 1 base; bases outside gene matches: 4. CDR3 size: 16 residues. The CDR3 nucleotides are TGTGCCAGCAGTTTAGGGCTAGCGGGAGTTTCCTACGAGCAGTACTTC. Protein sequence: CASSLGLAGVSYEQYF.

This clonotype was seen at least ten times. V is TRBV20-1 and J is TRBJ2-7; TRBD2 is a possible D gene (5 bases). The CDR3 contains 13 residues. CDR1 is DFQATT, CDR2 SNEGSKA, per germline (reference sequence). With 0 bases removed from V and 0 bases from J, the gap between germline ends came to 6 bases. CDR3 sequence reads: CSARDGSSYEQYV. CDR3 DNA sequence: TGCAGTGCTAGAGATGGGAGCTCCTACGAGCAGTACGTC.

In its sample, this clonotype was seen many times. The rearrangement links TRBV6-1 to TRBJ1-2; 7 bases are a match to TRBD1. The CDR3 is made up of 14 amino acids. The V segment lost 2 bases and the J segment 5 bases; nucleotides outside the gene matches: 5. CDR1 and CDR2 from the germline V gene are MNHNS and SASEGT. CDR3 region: CASSEYQGDYGYTF. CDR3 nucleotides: TGTGCCAGCAGTGAATATCAGGGGGATTATGGCTACACCTTC.